This TCR beta chain was obtained from a study of naive and memory T cell subsets. Amplification of ligated cDNA took four PCR rounds with SP2 and nested alpha and beta constant primers. For blood and skin samples, reverse transcription used TCR alpha and beta constant primers. TCRdb itself ran the 5' RACE reads through MiXCR, one entry per CDR3 protein. This table has some 60,000 distinct CDR3 sequences, approximately 8% appearing once. This clonotype was observed at least ten times. Its specificity is not known. General study results and limits: Potentially, T cell activation and differentiation skew this RNA-based measurement.

An oligonucleotide containing a UMI was ligated to the 3' end of TCR cDNA. Whole blood, roughly 2.4 ml, came from adult healthy volunteers. Cells were not sorted; total RNA input targeted roughly 1 to 1000 ng. This CDR3 comprises 14 residues. The V end lost 1 base, the J end lost 10 bases, and 17 bases lay between the germline ends. Germline V gene sequence: CDR1 DFQATT, CDR2 SNEGSKA (reference sequence). The chain carries TRBV20-1 and TRBJ2-1; D remains ambiguous. The clonotype comes from a female donor in good health. Here the CDR3 DNA reads TGCAGTGCTAGAGGCTTTGAAATAAGCGTCGAGCAGTTCTTC. Protein product: CSARGFEISVEQFF.